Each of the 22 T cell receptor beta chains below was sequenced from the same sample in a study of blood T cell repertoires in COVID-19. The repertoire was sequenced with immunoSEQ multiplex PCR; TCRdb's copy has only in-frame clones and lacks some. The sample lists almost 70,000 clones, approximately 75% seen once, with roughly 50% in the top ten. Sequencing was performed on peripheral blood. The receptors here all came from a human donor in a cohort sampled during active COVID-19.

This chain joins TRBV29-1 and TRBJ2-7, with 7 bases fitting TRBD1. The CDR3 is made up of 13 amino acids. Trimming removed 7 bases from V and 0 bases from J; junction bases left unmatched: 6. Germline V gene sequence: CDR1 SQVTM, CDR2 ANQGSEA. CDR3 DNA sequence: TGCAGCGCCCAGACAGGGAACTCCTACGAGCAGTACTTC. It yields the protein CSAQTGNSYEQYF.

CDR3 loop: CASSLPTDWSPLHF. The CDR3 nucleotides read TGCGCCAGCAGCTTGCCGACAGACTGGTCACCCCTCCACTTT. The rearrangement joins TRBV5-1 to TRBJ1-6, with D possibly matching TRBD1 (5 bases). The germline gives CDR1 SGHRS, CDR2 YFSETQ. This CDR3 is built from 14 residues. Trimming pared 1 base from V and 10 bases from J, leaving 12 bases between.

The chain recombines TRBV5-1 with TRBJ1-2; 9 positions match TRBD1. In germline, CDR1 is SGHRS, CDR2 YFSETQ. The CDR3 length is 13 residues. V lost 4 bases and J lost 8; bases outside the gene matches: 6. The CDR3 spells CASSPDRGGGYTF. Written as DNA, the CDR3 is TGCGCCAGCAGCCCGGACAGGGGAGGAGGCTACACCTTC. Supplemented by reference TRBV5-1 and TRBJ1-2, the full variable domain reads KAGVTQTPRYLIKTRGQQVTLSCSPISGHRSVSWYQQTPGQGLQFLFEYFSETQRNKGNFPGRFSGRQFSNSRSEMNVSTLELGDSALYLCASSPDRGGGYTFGSGTRLTVV.

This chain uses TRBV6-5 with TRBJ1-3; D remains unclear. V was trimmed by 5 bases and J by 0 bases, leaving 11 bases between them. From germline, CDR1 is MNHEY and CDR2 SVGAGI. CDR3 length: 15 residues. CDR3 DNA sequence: TGTGCCAGCAGTAGAGACTCCTCCTCTGGAAACACCATATATTTT. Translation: CASSRDSSSGNTIYF.

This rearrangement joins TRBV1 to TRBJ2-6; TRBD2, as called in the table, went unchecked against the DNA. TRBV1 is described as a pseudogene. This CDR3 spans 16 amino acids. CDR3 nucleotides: TGCACCAGCAGCCAAGATTCGAGCTCTGGGGCCAACGTCCTGACTTTC. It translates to CTSSQDSSSGANVLTF.

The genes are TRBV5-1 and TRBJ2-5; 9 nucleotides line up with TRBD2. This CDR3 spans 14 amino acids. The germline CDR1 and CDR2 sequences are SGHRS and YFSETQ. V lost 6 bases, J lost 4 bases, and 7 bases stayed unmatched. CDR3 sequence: CASNLAGKGETQYF. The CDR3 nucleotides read TGCGCCAGCAATCTAGCGGGAAAGGGAGAGACCCAGTACTTC.

CDR3 DNA sequence: TGTGCCACCAGTGATACAGGGCAAGAGACCCAGTACTTC. This translates into CATSDTGQETQYF. The chain uses TRBV24-1 and TRBJ2-5; D possibly corresponds to TRBD1 (6 bases). V was trimmed by 3 bases and J by 2 bases, leaving 6 bases between them. The CDR3 length is 13 residues. CDR1 and CDR2 (germline): KGHDR, SFDVKD.

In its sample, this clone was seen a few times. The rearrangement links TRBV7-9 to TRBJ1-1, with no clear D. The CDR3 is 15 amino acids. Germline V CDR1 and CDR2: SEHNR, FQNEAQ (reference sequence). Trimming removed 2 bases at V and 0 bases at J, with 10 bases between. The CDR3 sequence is CASSLKSTMNTEAFF. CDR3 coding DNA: TGTGCCAGCAGCTTAAAGAGTACCATGAACACTGAAGCTTTCTTT.

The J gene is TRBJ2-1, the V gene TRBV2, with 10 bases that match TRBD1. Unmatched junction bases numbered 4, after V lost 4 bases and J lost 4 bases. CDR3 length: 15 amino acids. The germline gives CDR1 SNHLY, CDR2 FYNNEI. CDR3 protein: CASSVGTGAYNEQFF. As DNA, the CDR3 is TGTGCCAGCAGTGTGGGGACAGGGGCGTACAATGAGCAGTTCTTC.

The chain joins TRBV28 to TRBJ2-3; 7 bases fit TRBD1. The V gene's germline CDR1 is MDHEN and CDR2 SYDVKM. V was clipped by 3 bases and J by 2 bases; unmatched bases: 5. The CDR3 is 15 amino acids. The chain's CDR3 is CASSFRDRDTDTQYF. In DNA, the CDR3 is TGTGCCAGCAGTTTCCGGGACAGAGACACAGATACGCAGTATTTT.

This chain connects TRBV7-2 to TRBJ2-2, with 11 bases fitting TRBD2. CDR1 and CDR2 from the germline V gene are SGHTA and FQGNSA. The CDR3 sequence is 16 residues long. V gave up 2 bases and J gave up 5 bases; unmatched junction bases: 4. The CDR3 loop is CASSLTSGRGTGELFF. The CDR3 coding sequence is TGTGCCAGCAGCTTAACTAGCGGGAGAGGTACCGGGGAGCTGTTTTTT.

CDR3 sequence (DNA): TGTGCCAGCAGATCGGCCGGGGGGACTAATGAAAAACTGTTTTTT. Translated: CASRSAGGTNEKLFF. The chain links TRBV28 to TRBJ1-4; a possible D gene is TRBD1 (5 bases). The V gene's germline CDR1 is MDHEN and CDR2 SYDVKM. Trimming took 6 bases from V and 2 from J, leaving 13 bases between them. This CDR3 spans 15 amino acids.

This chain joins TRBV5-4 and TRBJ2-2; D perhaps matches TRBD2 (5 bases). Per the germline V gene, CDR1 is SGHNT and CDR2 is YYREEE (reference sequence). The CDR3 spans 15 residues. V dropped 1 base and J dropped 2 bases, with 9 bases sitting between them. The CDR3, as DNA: TGTGCCAGCAGCTTGTCGGGGAGAAACACCGGGGAGCTGTTTTTT. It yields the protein CASSLSGRNTGELFF.

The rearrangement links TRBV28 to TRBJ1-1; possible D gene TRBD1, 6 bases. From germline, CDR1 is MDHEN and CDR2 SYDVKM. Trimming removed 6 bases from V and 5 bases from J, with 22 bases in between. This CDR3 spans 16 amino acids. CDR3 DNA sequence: TGTGCCAGCAGAACCAGTACAGGGATAGGGGATACTGAAGCTTTCTTT. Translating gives CASRTSTGIGDTEAFF.

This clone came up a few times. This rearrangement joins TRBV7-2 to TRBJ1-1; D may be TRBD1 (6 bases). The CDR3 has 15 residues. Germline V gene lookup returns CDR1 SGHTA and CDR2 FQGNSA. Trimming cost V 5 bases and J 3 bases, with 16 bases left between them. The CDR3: CASSQRGGRHTEAFF. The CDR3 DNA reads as TGTGCCAGCAGCCAGAGGGGGGGTCGACACACTGAAGCTTTCTTT.

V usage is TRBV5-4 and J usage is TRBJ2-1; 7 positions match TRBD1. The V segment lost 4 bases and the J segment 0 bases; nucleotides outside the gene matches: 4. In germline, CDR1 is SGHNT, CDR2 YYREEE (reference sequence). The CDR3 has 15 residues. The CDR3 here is CASSRDRNSYNEQFF. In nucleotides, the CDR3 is TGTGCCAGCAGCCGGGACAGAAACTCCTACAATGAGCAGTTCTTC.

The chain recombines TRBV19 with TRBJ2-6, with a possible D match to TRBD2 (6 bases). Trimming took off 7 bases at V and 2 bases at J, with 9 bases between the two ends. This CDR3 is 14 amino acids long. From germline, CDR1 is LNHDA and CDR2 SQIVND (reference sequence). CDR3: CASKWGAGANVLTF. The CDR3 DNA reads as TGTGCCAGTAAATGGGGGGCTGGGGCCAACGTCCTGACTTTC.

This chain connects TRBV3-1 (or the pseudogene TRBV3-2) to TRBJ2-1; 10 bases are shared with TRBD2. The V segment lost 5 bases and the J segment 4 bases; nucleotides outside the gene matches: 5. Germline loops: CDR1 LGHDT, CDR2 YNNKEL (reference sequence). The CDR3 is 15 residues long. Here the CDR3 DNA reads TGTGCCAGCAGCTTGCGACTAGCGGGTTACAATGAGCAGTTCTTC. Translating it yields CASSLRLAGYNEQFF.

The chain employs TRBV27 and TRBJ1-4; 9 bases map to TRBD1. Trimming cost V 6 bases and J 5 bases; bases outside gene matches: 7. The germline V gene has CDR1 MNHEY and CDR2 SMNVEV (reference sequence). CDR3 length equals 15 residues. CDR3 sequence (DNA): TGTGCCAGCAGCTCGGGCGGGACAGGGAATGAAAAACTGTTTTTT. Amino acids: CASSSGGTGNEKLFF.

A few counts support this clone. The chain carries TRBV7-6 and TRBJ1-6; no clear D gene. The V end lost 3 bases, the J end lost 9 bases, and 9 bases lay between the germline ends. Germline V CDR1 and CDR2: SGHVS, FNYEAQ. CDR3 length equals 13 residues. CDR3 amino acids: CASSLGGISPLHF. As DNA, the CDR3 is TGTGCCAGCAGCTTGGGAGGAATTTCACCCCTCCACTTT.

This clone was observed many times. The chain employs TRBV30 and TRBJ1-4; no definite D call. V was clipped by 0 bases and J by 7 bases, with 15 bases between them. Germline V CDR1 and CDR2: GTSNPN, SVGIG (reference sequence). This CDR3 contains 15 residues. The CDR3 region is CAWSVQTNRGEKLFF. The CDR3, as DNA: TGTGCCTGGAGTGTACAAACCAATCGAGGTGAAAAACTGTTTTTT.

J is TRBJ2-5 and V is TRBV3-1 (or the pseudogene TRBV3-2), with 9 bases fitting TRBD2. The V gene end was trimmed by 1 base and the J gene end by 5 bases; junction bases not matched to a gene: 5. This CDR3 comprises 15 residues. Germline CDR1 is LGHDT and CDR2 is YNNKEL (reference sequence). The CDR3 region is CASSQVLAGTETQYF. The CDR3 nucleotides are TGTGCCAGCAGCCAAGTGCTAGCGGGGACGGAGACCCAGTACTTC.